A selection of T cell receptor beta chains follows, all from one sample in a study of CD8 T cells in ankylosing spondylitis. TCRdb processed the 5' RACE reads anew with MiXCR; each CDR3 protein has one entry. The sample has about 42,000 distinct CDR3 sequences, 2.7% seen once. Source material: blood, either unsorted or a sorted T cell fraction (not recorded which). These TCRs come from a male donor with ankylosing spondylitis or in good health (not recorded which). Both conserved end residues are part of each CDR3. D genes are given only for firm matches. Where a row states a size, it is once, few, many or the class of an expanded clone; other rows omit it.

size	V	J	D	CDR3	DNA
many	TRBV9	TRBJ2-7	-	CASSPGRGEQYF	TGTGCCAGCAGCCCCGGGCGGGGAGAGCAGTACTTC
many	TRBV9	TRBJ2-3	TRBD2	CASSVGTSGRATDTQYF	TGTGCCAGCAGCGTAGGGACTAGCGGGAGGGCCACAGATACGCAGTATTTT
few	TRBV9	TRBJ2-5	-	CASSAGTPNQETQYF	TGTGCCAGCAGCGCCGGGACACCAAACCAAGAGACCCAGTACTTC
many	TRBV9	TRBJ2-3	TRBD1	CASSLEGRGPDTQYF	TGTGCCAGCAGCTTAGAAGGCAGGGGGCCAGATACGCAGTATTTT
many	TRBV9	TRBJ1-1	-	CASSVGPVMNTEAFF	TGTGCCAGCAGCGTAGGGCCAGTTATGAACACTGAAGCTTTCTTT
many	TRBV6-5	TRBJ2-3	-	CASSYPRWQPSTDTQYF	TGTGCCAGCAGTTATCCCCGGTGGCAGCCTAGCACAGATACGCAGTATTTT
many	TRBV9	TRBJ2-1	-	CASSVGGGNEQFF	TGTGCCAGCAGCGTTGGAGGGGGCAATGAGCAGTTCTTC
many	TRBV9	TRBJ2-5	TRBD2	CASSVSAGELETQYF	TGTGCCAGCAGCGTATCGGCGGGAGAGTTGGAGACCCAGTACTTC
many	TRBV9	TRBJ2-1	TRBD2	CASTIGLAGGANNEQFF	TGTGCCAGCACCATAGGGTTGGCGGGAGGCGCTAACAATGAGCAGTTCTTC
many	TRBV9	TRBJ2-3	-	CASSVELEGGGSDTQYF	TGTGCCAGCAGCGTAGAATTGGAGGGAGGTGGGTCAGATACGCAGTATTTT
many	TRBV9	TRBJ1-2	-	CASSAVGRNYGYTF	TGTGCCAGCAGCGCAGTAGGGAGGAACTATGGCTACACCTTC
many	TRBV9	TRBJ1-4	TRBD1	CASSEGDRGYNEKLFF	TGTGCCAGCAGCGAGGGGGACAGGGGGTATAATGAAAAACTGTTTTTT
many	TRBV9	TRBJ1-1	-	CASSALGVGTEAFF	TGTGCCAGCAGCGCTTTAGGGGTCGGCACTGAAGCTTTCTTT
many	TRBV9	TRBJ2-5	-	CASSVESTGETQYF	TGTGCCAGCAGCGTAGAAAGTACTGGAGAGACCCAGTACTTC
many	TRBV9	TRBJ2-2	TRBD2	CASSVEASGHTGELFF	TGTGCCAGCAGCGTAGAGGCTAGCGGCCACACCGGGGAGCTGTTTTTT
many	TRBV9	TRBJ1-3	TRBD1	CASSVQGAYGNTIYF	TGTGCCAGCAGCGTACAGGGGGCTTATGGAAACACCATATATTTT
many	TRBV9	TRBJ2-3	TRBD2	CASSKGLAGSTDTQYF	TGTGCCAGCAGCAAGGGACTAGCGGGGAGCACAGATACGCAGTATTTT
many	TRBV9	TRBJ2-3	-	CASSFSPRDTQYF	TGTGCCAGCAGCTTTTCCCCTCGGGATACGCAGTATTTT
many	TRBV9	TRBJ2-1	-	CASSVEGYEQFF	TGTGCCAGCAGCGTAGAGGGCTATGAGCAGTTCTTC
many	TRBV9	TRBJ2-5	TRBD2	CASSVGPSGRGETQYF	TGTGCCAGCAGCGTAGGGCCTAGCGGGAGGGGAGAGACCCAGTACTTC
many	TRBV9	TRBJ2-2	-	CASSVSVDFYTGELFF	TGTGCCAGCAGCGTATCGGTGGACTTTTACACCGGGGAGCTGTTTTTT
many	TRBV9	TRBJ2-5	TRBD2	CASSRAGGLKETQYF	TGTGCCAGCAGCCGAGCGGGAGGGCTGAAGGAGACCCAGTACTTC
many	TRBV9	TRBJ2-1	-	CASSPPGQSNEQFF	TGTGCCAGCAGCCCCCCCGGGCAGAGCAATGAGCAGTTCTTC
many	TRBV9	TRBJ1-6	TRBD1	CASSVTQGGNSPLHF	TGTGCCAGCAGCGTGACCCAGGGGGGGAATTCACCCCTCCACTTT
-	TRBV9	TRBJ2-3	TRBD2	CASSVRDSGRFADTQYF	TGTGCCAGCAGCGTCAGAGATAGCGGGAGGTTCGCAGATACGCAGTATTTT
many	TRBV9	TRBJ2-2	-	CASSLATGELFF	TGTGCCAGCAGCCTTGCTACCGGGGAGCTGTTTTTT
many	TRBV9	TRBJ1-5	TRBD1	CASSVGGTGNQPQHF	TGTGCCAGCAGCGTAGGAGGGACAGGCAATCAGCCCCAGCATTTT
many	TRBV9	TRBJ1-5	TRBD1	CASSAGGNSQPQHF	TGTGCCAGCAGCGCAGGGGGGAACAGCCAGCCCCAGCATTTT
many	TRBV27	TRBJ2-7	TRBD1	CASSSPLRMTGSGSRPFYEQYF	TGTGCCAGCAGTTCCCCCCTTCGGATGACAGGGTCCGGTTCGCGACCGTTCTACGAGCAGTACTTC
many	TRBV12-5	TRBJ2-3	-	CASVSDTQYF	TGTGCTAGTGTTTCCGATACGCAGTATTTT
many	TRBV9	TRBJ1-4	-	CASSVSPRDNEKLFF	TGTGCCAGCAGCGTTTCACCTAGGGATAATGAAAAACTGTTTTTT
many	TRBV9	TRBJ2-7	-	CASSGPVSGEQYF	TGTGCCAGCAGCGGACCTGTTTCGGGAGAGCAGTACTTC
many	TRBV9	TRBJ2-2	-	CASSAVQGLLGTGELFF	TGTGCCAGCAGCGCAGTACAGGGCCTCCTAGGGACCGGGGAGCTGTTTTTT
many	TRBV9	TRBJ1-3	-	CASSPRLGHSSGNTIYF	TGTGCCAGCAGCCCGCGGTTGGGACACAGCTCTGGAAACACCATATATTTT
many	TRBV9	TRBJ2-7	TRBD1	CASSRTGGHEQYF	TGTGCCAGCAGCCGGACAGGGGGACACGAGCAGTACTTC
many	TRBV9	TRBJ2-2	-	CASSQRQKAGELFF	TGTGCCAGCAGCCAGAGGCAGAAGGCCGGGGAGCTGTTTTTT
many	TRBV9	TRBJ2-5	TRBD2	CASSVASGEQETQYF	TGTGCCAGCAGCGTAGCTAGCGGAGAACAAGAGACCCAGTACTTC
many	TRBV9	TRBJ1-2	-	CASSAPGGGRRSGYTF	TGTGCCAGCAGCGCCCCTGGGGGGGGGCGCCGGAGTGGCTACACCTTC
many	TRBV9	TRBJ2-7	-	CASGSMNAYEQYF	TGTGCCAGCGGCTCTATGAACGCCTACGAGCAGTACTTC
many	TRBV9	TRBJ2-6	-	CASSVETGGANVLTF	TGTGCCAGCAGCGTAGAGACGGGGGGGGCCAACGTCCTGACTTTC
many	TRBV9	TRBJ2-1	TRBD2	CASSVVLAGYNEQFF	TGTGCCAGCAGCGTAGTACTAGCGGGCTACAATGAGCAGTTCTTC
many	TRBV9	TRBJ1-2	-	CASSVDKNYGYTF	TGTGCCAGCAGCGTGGACAAGAACTATGGCTACACCTTC
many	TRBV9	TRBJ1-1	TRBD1	CASSTRQGKGSEAFF	TGTGCCAGCAGCACCCGACAGGGGAAAGGAAGTGAAGCTTTCTTT
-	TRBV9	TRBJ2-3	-	CASSVTPLARARTDTQYF	TGTGCCAGCAGCGTCACCCCACTAGCCAGAGCCCGTACAGATACGCAGTATTTT
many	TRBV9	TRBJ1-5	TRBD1	CASSGSTGGNQPQHF	TGTGCCAGCAGCGGGAGTACAGGGGGTAATCAGCCCCAGCATTTT
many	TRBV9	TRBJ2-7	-	CASSVDPHTSSYEQYF	TGTGCCAGCAGCGTAGATCCACATACGAGCTCCTACGAGCAGTACTTC
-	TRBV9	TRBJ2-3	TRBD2	CASREGAGGTDTQYF	TGTGCCAGCAGAGAAGGGGCGGGAGGCACAGATACGCAGTATTTT
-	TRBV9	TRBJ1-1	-	CASSVGSARSNTEAFF	TGTGCCAGCAGCGTAGGTTCCGCACGGTCGAACACTGAAGCTTTCTTT
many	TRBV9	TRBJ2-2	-	CASSVAWGMPGELFF	TGTGCCAGCAGCGTAGCTTGGGGGATGCCCGGGGAGCTGTTTTTT
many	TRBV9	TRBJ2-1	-	CASSVGSKSSYNEQFF	TGTGCCAGCAGCGTCGGCTCCAAGAGCTCCTACAATGAGCAGTTCTTC